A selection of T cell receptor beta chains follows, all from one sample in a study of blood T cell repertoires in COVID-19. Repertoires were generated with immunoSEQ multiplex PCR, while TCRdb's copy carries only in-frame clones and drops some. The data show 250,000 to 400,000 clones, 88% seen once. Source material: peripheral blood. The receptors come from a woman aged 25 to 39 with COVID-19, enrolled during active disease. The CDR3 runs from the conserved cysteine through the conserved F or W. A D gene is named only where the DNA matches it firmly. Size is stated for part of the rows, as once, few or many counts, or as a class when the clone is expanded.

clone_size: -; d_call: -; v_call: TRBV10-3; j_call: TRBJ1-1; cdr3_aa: CAISDGRGTEAFF; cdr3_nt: TGTGCCATCAGTGATGGGAGGGGGACTGAAGCTTTCTTT
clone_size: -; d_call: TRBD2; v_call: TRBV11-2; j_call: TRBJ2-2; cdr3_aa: CASFAGGHGELFF; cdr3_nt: TGTGCCAGCTTCGCGGGGGGTCACGGGGAGCTGTTTTTT
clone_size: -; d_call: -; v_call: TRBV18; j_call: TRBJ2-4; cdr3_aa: CASSPPVIAKNIQYF; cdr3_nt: TGTGCCAGCTCACCGCCAGTTATAGCCAAAAACATTCAGTACTTC
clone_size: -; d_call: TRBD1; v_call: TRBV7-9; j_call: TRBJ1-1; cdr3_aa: CASTTTAGGNTEAFF; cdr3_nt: TGTGCCAGCACTACAACGGCAGGGGGGAACACTGAAGCTTTCTTT
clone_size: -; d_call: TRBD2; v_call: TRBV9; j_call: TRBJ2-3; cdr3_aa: CASSVAGGGFTDTQYF; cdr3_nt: TGTGCCAGCAGCGTAGCAGGCGGGGGGTTCACAGATACGCAGTATTTT
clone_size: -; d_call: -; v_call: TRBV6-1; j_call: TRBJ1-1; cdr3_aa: CASSEEEYVRGTEAFF; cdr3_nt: TGTGCCAGCAGTGAAGAAGAGTACGTCCGAGGCACTGAAGCTTTCTTT
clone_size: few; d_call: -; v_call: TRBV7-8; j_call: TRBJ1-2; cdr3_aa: CASSSLRGNYGYTF; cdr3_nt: TGTGCCAGCAGCTCCCTGCGGGGTAACTATGGCTACACCTTC
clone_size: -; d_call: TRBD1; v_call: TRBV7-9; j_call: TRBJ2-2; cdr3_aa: CASSLWPTGQGNTGELFF; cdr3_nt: TGTGCCAGCAGCTTATGGCCCACGGGACAGGGGAACACCGGGGAGCTGTTTTTT
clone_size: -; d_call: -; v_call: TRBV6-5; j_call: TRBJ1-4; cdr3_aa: CASSYYRGYEKLFF; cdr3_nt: TGTGCCAGCAGTTACTATAGGGGTTACGAAAAACTGTTTTTT
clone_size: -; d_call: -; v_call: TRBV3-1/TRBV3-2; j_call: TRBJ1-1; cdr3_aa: CASSQEYTEAFF; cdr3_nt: TGTGCCAGCAGCCAGGAGTACACTGAAGCTTTCTTT
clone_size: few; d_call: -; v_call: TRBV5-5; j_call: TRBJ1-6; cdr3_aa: CASSLDPRSYSPLHF; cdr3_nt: TGTGCCAGCAGCCTGGACCCAAGGAGTTATTCACCCCTCCACTTT
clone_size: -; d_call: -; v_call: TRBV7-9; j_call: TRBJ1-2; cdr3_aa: CASSLVASGGYGYTF; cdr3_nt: TGTGCCAGCAGCTTAGTGGCCAGCGGCGGCTATGGCTACACCTTC
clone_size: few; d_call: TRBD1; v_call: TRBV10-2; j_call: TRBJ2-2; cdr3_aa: CASSGYRGRTGELFF; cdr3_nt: TGCGCCAGCAGTGGGTACAGGGGGCGAACCGGGGAGCTGTTTTTT
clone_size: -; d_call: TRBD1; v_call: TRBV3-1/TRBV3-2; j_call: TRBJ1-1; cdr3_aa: CASSQGPEGAAEAFF; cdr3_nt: TGTGCCAGCAGCCAAGGACCGGAGGGGGCGGCTGAAGCTTTCTTT
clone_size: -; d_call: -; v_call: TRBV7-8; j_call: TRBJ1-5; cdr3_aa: CASSISVQPQHF; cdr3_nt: TGTGCCAGCAGCATCTCAGTTCAGCCCCAGCATTTT
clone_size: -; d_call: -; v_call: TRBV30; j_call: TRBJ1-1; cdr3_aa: CASGLGRPVDTEAFF; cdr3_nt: TGTGCCTCCGGCTTGGGCCGCCCCGTGGACACTGAAGCTTTCTTT
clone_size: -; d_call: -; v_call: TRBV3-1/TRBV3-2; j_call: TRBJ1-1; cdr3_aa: CASSQGMNTEAFF; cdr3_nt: TGTGCCAGCAGCCAGGGCATGAACACTGAAGCTTTCTTT
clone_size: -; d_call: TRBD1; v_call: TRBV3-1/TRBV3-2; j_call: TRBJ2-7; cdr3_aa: CASSQGRGTGRDEQYF; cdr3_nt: TGTGCCAGCAGCCAAGGGAGAGGGACAGGGCGCGACGAGCAGTACTTC